This entry concerns a single T cell receptor beta chain. Antigen specificity is unknown. The entry originates in a study of shared clonotypes between healthy human individuals. Findings and limits, study-wide: Naive subsets tended to show greater estimated richness than memory subsets.

In the source study's methods: Because ImmunoSEQ provided only junction sequences with no quality scores, the filtering differed. Assay used: immunoSEQ multiplex PCR; TCRdb lists only in-frame clones, some missing. Clonal size and the V and J genes are those of that table, whereas D and trimming came from the DNA. The sample has more than 600,000 clones; 90% to 95% are singletons. The CDR3 is made up of 14 amino acids. CDR1 and CDR2 from the germline V gene are SGHNT and YYREEE (reference sequence). Trimming took off 1 base at V and 2 bases at J, with 10 bases between the two ends. CD45RO-negative CD8 cells positively selected for CCR7 made up the naive population, which excluded terminally differentiated effector memory CD45RA+ cells.

The gene calls are TRBV5-4 and TRBJ2-7; either TRBD1 or TRBD2 may fit D (5 bases each). This clonotype was obtained from a man under 40 in good health. Source material: naive CD8+ T cells sorted from blood. The CDR3 reads CASSLYTGPYEQYF. The CDR3, as DNA: TGTGCCAGCAGCTTGTATACGGGACCCTACGAGCAGTACTTC.